What follows is one T cell receptor (beta chain) and its context. Distinct nucleotide sequences in the sample also encode this CDR3. These data originate in a study of blood T cell repertoires in COVID-19. Study context: Sources were T cells, B-cell-depleted T cells, or PBMCs; the material itself was cDNA or gDNA.

After removal of 6 bases from V and 0 bases from J, the junction contained 4 bases not matched to a gene. Germline CDR1 MNHEY, CDR2 SVGAGI. The CDR3 length is 14 residues. Per the study methods: Quantification of nucleated cells was approximated via reference gene primer amplification. The protocol was immunoSEQ multiplex PCR, while the TCRdb copy is restricted to in-frame clones and leaves out a portion. The D gene and trimming were derived from the DNA, and the V and J assignments and clone size from that table. This table holds about 160,000 clones, around 80% found once. This chain connects TRBV6-5 to TRBJ2-7, with TRBD1 matching over 8 bases. This TCR came from a man in his fifties or sixties with acute or convalescent COVID-19. The specimen sequenced was peripheral blood. In DNA form, the CDR3 reads TGTGCCAGCAGGGGACAGGCTCCCTCCTACGAGCAGTACTTC. This encodes CASRGQAPSYEQYF.